A single sample is the source of the 21 T cell receptor beta chains below, sequenced in a study of T cell changes during pregnancy in multiple sclerosis. TCRdb's copy holds only in-frame clones and misses some; the assay was immunoSEQ multiplex PCR. The repertoire holds roughly 29,000 clones, with around nine tenths as singletons. The starting material was CD8+ T cells from peripheral blood mononuclear cells, obtained before pregnancy. These receptors came from a female donor with multiple sclerosis, enrolled in a pregnancy study.

The V and J genes are TRBV27 and TRBJ1-1; 7 nucleotides align to TRBD1. V gave up 9 bases and J gave up 4 bases; unmatched junction bases: 14. The CDR3 has 15 residues. Germline lookup yields CDR1 MNHEY and CDR2 SMNVEV (reference sequence). CDR3 residues: CASRQGFGGLTEAFF. In DNA form, the CDR3 reads TGTGCCAGTCGACAGGGCTTTGGGGGACTCACTGAAGCTTTCTTT.

As for this clone: This specimen includes other DNA sequences encoding the same CDR3. The chain has TRBV5-1 and TRBJ1-2; no reliable D call. Deletions cut 0 bases from V and 4 bases from J, with 4 bases between. Germline loops: CDR1 SGHRS, CDR2 YFSETQ. The CDR3 sequence is 12 residues long. As DNA, the CDR3 is TGCGCCAGCAGCTTGGCCGGCTATGGCTACACCTTC. Encoded protein: CASSLAGYGYTF.

The chain uses TRBV27 and TRBJ2-7; 8 nucleotides line up with TRBD2. With V trimmed by 0 bases and J by 2 bases, 6 bases remained unmatched. The CDR3 is 16 amino acids. Germline V gene sequence: CDR1 MNHEY, CDR2 SMNVEV (reference sequence). DNA for the CDR3: TGTGCCAGCAGTTTATCGGTCGGGACTAGGGCCTACGAGCAGTACTTC. Protein product: CASSLSVGTRAYEQYF.

This rearrangement joins TRBV18 to TRBJ2-7; D is unresolved. V was trimmed by 0 bases and J by 4 bases, leaving 7 bases between them. This CDR3 spans 13 amino acids. CDR1 and CDR2 from the germline V gene are KGHSH and LQKENI. The DNA for the CDR3 is TGTGCCAGCTCACCACCGGTAACTTACGAGCAGTACTTC. Translation gives CASSPPVTYEQYF.

This chain joins TRBV4-1 and TRBJ2-2; D remains unclear. This CDR3 is 12 amino acids long. The V gene's germline CDR1 is MGHRA and CDR2 YSYEKL. Trimming stripped 0 bases from V and 10 bases from J, with 6 bases between. DNA of the CDR3: TGCGCCAGCAGCCAAGATGGAGCGGAGCTGTTTTTT. The encoded protein is CASSQDGAELFF.

The chain combines TRBV18 with TRBJ2-7, with D perhaps matching TRBD2 (5 bases). V dropped 0 bases and J dropped 3 bases, with 6 bases sitting between them. Germline assignment: CDR1 KGHSH and CDR2 LQKENI. This CDR3 comprises 13 residues. CDR3 region: CASSPPGDYEQYF. The CDR3 DNA reads as TGTGCCAGCTCACCACCCGGGGACTACGAGCAGTACTTC.

The chain is built from TRBV2 and TRBJ2-7; 8 nucleotides match TRBD2. The CDR3 is made up of 14 amino acids. The germline CDR1 and CDR2 sequences are SNHLY and FYNNEI. The CDR3 reads CAHNRLATLYEQYF. The CDR3 DNA reads as TGTGCTCATAACCGACTAGCGACTCTCTACGAGCAGTACTTC.

The V and J genes are TRBV4-1 and TRBJ1-4, with D unresolved. This CDR3 is built from 13 residues. The V end lost 1 base, the J end lost 5 bases, and 5 bases lay between the germline ends. Germline loops: CDR1 MGHRA, CDR2 YSYEKL. The CDR3 here is CASSQVPNEKLFF. Here the CDR3 DNA reads TGCGCCAGCAGCCAAGTCCCAAATGAAAAACTGTTTTTT.

This clone is labeled medium-sized. The V call is TRBV6-1, the J call TRBJ2-1; TRBD2 matches 7 bases. Unmatched junction bases numbered 4, after V lost 1 base and J lost 4 bases. CDR3 length equals 15 residues. Germline loops: CDR1 MNHNS, CDR2 SASEGT. CDR3 loop: CASSEDSGKYNEQFF. The CDR3 coding sequence is TGTGCCAGCAGTGAAGACAGCGGGAAATACAATGAGCAGTTCTTC.

The chain recombines TRBV29-1 with TRBJ1-1, with D maybe TRBD1 (5 bases). Trimming removed 4 bases at V and 1 base at J, with 16 bases between. CDR3 length: 15 residues. Germline V gene sequence: CDR1 SQVTM, CDR2 ANQGSEA. The DNA of the CDR3 is TGCAGCGTTGGAGACCCCGACAGCGAGAACACTGAAGCTTTCTTT. This encodes CSVGDPDSENTEAFF.

This sequence joins TRBV28 and TRBJ1-2; D remains unclear. Trimming pared 6 bases from V and 3 bases from J, leaving 11 bases between. Germline V gives CDR1 MDHEN, CDR2 SYDVKM. The CDR3 sequence is 13 residues long. CDR3 amino acids: CASSPGTYYGYTF. CDR3 coding DNA: TGTGCCAGCAGCCCAGGTACCTACTATGGCTACACCTTC.

This clone was seen only once. V gene TRBV6-5 combines with J gene TRBJ2-5, with D hard to call. There are 14 residues in the CDR3. Per germline, CDR1 MNHEY and CDR2 SVGAGI. The V and J ends lost 0 bases and 2 bases respectively, with 7 bases between them. CDR3 nucleotide sequence: TGTGCCAGCAGTTACTCGAGCTATCAAGAGACCCAGTACTTC. Its translation is CASSYSSYQETQYF.

This chain links TRBV5-4 with TRBJ2-1; TRBD2 matches 7 bases. The CDR3 has 13 residues. V was clipped by 8 bases and J by 6 bases; unmatched bases: 8. Looked up from germline, CDR1 is SGHNT and CDR2 is YYREEE (reference sequence). This CDR3 is CARSSSSGNEQFF. The CDR3 DNA reads as TGTGCCAGGAGTTCTTCTAGCGGCAATGAGCAGTTCTTC.

The gene calls are TRBV6-1 and TRBJ2-2; possibly TRBD1 for D (6 bases). Germline V lookup: CDR1 MNHNS, CDR2 SASEGT. With 8 bases removed from V and 7 bases from J, the gap between germline ends came to 14 bases. The CDR3 is 13 amino acids. CDR3: CASPGQSLGELFF. Here the CDR3 DNA reads TGTGCCAGCCCCGGACAGTCTCTCGGGGAGCTGTTTTTT.

The chain couples TRBV2 to TRBJ2-5; maybe TRBD2 (5 bases). Trimming cost V 0 bases and J 2 bases, with 10 bases left between them. Germline V gene sequence: CDR1 SNHLY, CDR2 FYNNEI. The CDR3 consists of 15 residues. CDR3 amino acids: CASSEAEGPQETQYF. The CDR3 nucleotides are TGTGCCAGCAGTGAAGCTGAGGGCCCGCAAGAGACCCAGTACTTC.

V gene TRBV6-5 combines with J gene TRBJ1-1; perhaps TRBD1 as D (5 bases). The CDR3 length is 13 residues. Trimming removed 4 bases at V and 7 bases at J, with 13 bases between. Germline CDR1 and CDR2: MNHEY and SVGAGI. DNA for the CDR3: TGTGCCAGCAGTTCTACTTCGGGGGTTGAAGCTTTCTTT. Amino acids: CASSSTSGVEAFF.

The rearrangement joins TRBV28 to TRBJ1-5, with D uncertain. The germline CDR1 and CDR2 sequences are MDHEN and SYDVKM. The CDR3 contains 14 residues. V was cut by 6 bases and J by 6 bases, with 15 bases left in between. DNA for the CDR3: TGTGCCAGCAGCCGCCCGGGAGGTAGTCAGCCCCAGCATTTT. It codes for CASSRPGGSQPQHF.

The V gene is TRBV5-1, the J gene TRBJ2-2, with a weak D call TRBD1 (5 bases). V was trimmed by 3 bases and J by 1 base, leaving 10 bases between them. CDR1 is SGHRS, CDR2 YFSETQ, per germline. The CDR3 runs to 15 residues. The chain's CDR3 is CASSSNRRNTGELFF. The CDR3 DNA sequence: TGCGCCAGCAGCTCAAACAGGAGGAACACCGGGGAGCTGTTTTTT. The whole variable domain, remainder taken from reference TRBV5-1 and TRBJ2-2, is KAGVTQTPRYLIKTRGQQVTLSCSPISGHRSVSWYQQTPGQGLQFLFEYFSETQRNKGNFPGRFSGRQFSNSRSEMNVSTLELGDSALYLCASSSNRRNTGELFFGEGSRLTVL.

This clone has just a few counts. The rearrangement links TRBV4-1 to TRBJ1-5; no definite D call. Trimming cost V 3 bases and J 1 base, with 10 bases left between them. This CDR3 spans 15 amino acids. From germline, CDR1 is MGHRA and CDR2 YSYEKL. The CDR3 loop is CASSQTIPSNQPQHF. The CDR3 DNA sequence: TGCGCCAGCAGCCAGACAATACCGAGCAATCAGCCCCAGCATTTT.

This clone was detected a few times. The J gene is TRBJ2-2, the V gene TRBV29-1; D is possibly TRBD1 (5 bases). This CDR3 is built from 16 residues. V lost 4 bases to trimming and J lost 4 bases, with 19 bases between them. The germline gives CDR1 SQVTM, CDR2 ANQGSEA. CDR3 DNA: TGCAGCGTTGGGGCTGGAGACAGTGAAATCACCGGGGAGCTGTTTTTT. Amino acids: CSVGAGDSEITGELFF.

The chain joins TRBV19 to TRBJ2-5, with 8 bases aligning to TRBD2. V gave up 5 bases and J gave up 5 bases; unmatched junction bases: 7. The CDR3 runs 14 residues. Germline V gene lookup returns CDR1 LNHDA and CDR2 SQIVND (reference sequence). The CDR3 loop reads CASSSPGGVETQYF. CDR3 nucleotide sequence: TGTGCCAGTAGTTCCCCGGGGGGGGTGGAGACCCAGTACTTC.